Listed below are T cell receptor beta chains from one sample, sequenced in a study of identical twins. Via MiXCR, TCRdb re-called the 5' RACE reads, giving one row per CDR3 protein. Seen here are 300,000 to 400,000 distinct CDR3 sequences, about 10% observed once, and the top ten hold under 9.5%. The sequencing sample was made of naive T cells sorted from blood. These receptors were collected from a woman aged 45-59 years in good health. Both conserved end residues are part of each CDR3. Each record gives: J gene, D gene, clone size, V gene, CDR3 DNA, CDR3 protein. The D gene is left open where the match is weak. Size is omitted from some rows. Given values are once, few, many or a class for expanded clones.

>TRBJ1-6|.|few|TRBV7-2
TGTGCCAGCAGCTTAATTTTCCTTGGCTCGGAGGCCCTCCACTTT
CASSLIFLGSEALHF
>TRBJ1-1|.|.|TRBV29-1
TGCAGCGTATCTGGACGAGCGAACACTGAAGCTTTCTTT
CSVSGRANTEAFF
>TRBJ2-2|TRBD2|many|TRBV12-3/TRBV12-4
TGTGCCAGCAGTCTCCTAGCGGGAAACACCGGGGAGCTGTTTTTT
CASSLLAGNTGELFF
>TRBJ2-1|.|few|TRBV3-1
TGTGCCAGCAGCCATTCTAATGAGCAGTTCTTC
CASSHSNEQFF
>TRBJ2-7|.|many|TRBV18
TGTGCCAGCTCACCAGGCGCGAACGAGCAGTACTTC
CASSPGANEQYF
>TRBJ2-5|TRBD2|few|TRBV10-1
TGCGCCAGCAGTGAGTCAAGGACTAGCGGGAGTCGCGGGACCCAGTACTTC
CASSESRTSGSRGTQYF
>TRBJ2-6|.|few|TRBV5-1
TGCGCCAGCAGCTTGGCCTTGGGGACCGCTGGGACACGGACGTCTGGGGCCAACGTCCTGACTTTC
CASSLALGTAGTRTSGANVLTF
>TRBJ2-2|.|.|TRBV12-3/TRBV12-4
TGTGCCAGCAGACGGACCGGGGAGCTGTTTTTT
CASRRTGELFF
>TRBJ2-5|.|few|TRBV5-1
TGCGCCAGCAGCTTTACAGGGGGAGGGTACCAAGAGACCCAGTACTTC
CASSFTGGGYQETQYF
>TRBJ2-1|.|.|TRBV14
TGTGCCAGCAGCCAAGTAACTGTAAATGAGCAGTTCTTC
CASSQVTVNEQFF
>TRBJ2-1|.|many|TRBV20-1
TGCAGTGCTAGAGATCCGAATGTTTATTCGGGGGATGAGCAGTTCTTC
CSARDPNVYSGDEQFF
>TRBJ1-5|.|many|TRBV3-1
TGTGCCAGCAGCCAAGATGGGGATAGCAATCAGCCCCAGCATTTT
CASSQDGDSNQPQHF
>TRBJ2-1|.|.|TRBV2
TGTGCCAGCAGGTTAGCGCTCTTGGATGAGCAGTTCTTC
CASRLALLDEQFF
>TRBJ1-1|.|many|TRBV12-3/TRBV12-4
TGTGCCAGCAGTTGGGGGAACACTGAAGCTTTCTTT
CASSWGNTEAFF
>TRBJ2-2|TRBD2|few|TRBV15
TGTGCCACCAGATCTAGCGGGAACACCGGGGAGCTGTTTTTT
CATRSSGNTGELFF
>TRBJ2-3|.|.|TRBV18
TGTGCCAGCTCACCACCGACGGGAGTAAGGAGGTATACGCAGTATTTT
CASSPPTGVRRYTQYF
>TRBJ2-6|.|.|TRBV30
TGTGCCTGGTCTGGGGCCAACGTCCTGACTTTC
CAWSGANVLTF
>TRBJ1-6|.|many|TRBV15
TGTGCCACCGAGTTTGAATCAAATTCACCCCTCCACTTT
CATEFESNSPLHF
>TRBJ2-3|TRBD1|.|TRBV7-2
TGTGCCAGCAGCTTAGGGCAAGATACAGGGGACCGAAGCACAGATACGCAGTATTTT
CASSLGQDTGDRSTDTQYF
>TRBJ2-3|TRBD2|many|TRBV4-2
TGTGCCAGCAGCCAATTAGCGGGAGGCGGCACAGATACGCAGTATTTT
CASSQLAGGGTDTQYF
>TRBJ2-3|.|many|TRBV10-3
TGTGCCATCAGTGAGGGCGACTACACAGATACGCAGTATTTT
CAISEGDYTDTQYF
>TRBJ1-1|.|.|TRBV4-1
TGCGCCAGCAGCCAAGATCCCACCGGTGAAGCTTTCTTT
CASSQDPTGEAFF
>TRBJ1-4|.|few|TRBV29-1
TGCAGCGTTGCCGGACCGAGTAATGAAAAACTGTTTTTT
CSVAGPSNEKLFF
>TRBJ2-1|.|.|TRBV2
TGTGCCAGCATGACACCGGACAGAGCTTCGGAGATCAATGAGCAGTTCTTC
CASMTPDRASEINEQFF
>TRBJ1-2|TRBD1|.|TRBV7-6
TGTGCCAGCAGCTCCCGGGACAGGGGGCCTTTAGGCTACACCTTC
CASSSRDRGPLGYTF
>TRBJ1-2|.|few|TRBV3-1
TGTGCCAGCAGCCAGGGATGGCTCTATGGCTACACCTTC
CASSQGWLYGYTF
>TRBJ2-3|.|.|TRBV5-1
TGCGCCAGCAGCTTGTGGTTTGCAGATACGCAGTATTTT
CASSLWFADTQYF
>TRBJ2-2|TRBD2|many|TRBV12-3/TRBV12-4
TGTGCCAGCAGTTTCGCGGGAGGGCGCACCGGGGAGCTGTTTTTT
CASSFAGGRTGELFF
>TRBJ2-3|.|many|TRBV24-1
TGTGCCACCAGTGATCCCGATCCTGGCACAGATACGCAGTATTTT
CATSDPDPGTDTQYF
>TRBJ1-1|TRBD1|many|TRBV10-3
TGTGCCCCCAGGGGGGACAGGGTTCGGGAGAACACTGAAGCTTTCTTT
CAPRGDRVRENTEAFF
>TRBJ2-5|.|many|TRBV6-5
TGTGCCAGCAGTTACTCACCGGTGGCCTCGGTGGAGACCCAGTACTTC
CASSYSPVASVETQYF
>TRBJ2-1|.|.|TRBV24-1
TGTGCCACCAGTGATCGCAAGGGGGGTGGTGAGCAGTTCTTC
CATSDRKGGGEQFF
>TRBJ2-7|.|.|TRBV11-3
TGTGCCAGCAGCTTAGGGGCTAGCGCTTCCTACGAGCAGTACTTC
CASSLGASASYEQYF
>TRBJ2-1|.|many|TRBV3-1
TGTGCCAGCAGCCAAGACGGGTACTCCTACAATGAGCAGTTCTTC
CASSQDGYSYNEQFF
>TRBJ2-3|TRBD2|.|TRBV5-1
TGCGCCAGCAGCTCCCGGGGCGGGAGATCATCAAGGGATACGCAGTATTTT
CASSSRGGRSSRDTQYF
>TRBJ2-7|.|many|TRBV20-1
TGCAGTGCTAGAGATCTATCCTACGAGCAGTACTTC
CSARDLSYEQYF
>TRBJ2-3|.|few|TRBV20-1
TGCAGTGCTAGGCCCCCCCTAGATACGCAGTATTTT
CSARPPLDTQYF
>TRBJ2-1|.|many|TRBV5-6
TGTGCCAGCAGCTTTCAAGACAGGAGGAATGAGCAGTTCTTC
CASSFQDRRNEQFF
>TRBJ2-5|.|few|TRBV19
TGTGCCAGTAGTTCCTGGGGGGTCGGGGAACAAGAGACCCAGTACTTC
CASSSWGVGEQETQYF
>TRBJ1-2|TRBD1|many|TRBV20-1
TGCAGTGCTACCGTTGACAGGGGGGATTATGGCTACACCTTC
CSATVDRGDYGYTF
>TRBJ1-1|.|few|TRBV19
TGTGCCAGTAGTCTAACAATTGAAGCTTTCTTT
CASSLTIEAFF
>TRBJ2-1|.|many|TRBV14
TGTGCCAGCAGCCTACGACTAGGCGAGCAGTTCTTC
CASSLRLGEQFF
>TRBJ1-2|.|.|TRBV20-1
TGCAGTGCTTACAGGGATGGCTACACCTTC
CSAYRDGYTF